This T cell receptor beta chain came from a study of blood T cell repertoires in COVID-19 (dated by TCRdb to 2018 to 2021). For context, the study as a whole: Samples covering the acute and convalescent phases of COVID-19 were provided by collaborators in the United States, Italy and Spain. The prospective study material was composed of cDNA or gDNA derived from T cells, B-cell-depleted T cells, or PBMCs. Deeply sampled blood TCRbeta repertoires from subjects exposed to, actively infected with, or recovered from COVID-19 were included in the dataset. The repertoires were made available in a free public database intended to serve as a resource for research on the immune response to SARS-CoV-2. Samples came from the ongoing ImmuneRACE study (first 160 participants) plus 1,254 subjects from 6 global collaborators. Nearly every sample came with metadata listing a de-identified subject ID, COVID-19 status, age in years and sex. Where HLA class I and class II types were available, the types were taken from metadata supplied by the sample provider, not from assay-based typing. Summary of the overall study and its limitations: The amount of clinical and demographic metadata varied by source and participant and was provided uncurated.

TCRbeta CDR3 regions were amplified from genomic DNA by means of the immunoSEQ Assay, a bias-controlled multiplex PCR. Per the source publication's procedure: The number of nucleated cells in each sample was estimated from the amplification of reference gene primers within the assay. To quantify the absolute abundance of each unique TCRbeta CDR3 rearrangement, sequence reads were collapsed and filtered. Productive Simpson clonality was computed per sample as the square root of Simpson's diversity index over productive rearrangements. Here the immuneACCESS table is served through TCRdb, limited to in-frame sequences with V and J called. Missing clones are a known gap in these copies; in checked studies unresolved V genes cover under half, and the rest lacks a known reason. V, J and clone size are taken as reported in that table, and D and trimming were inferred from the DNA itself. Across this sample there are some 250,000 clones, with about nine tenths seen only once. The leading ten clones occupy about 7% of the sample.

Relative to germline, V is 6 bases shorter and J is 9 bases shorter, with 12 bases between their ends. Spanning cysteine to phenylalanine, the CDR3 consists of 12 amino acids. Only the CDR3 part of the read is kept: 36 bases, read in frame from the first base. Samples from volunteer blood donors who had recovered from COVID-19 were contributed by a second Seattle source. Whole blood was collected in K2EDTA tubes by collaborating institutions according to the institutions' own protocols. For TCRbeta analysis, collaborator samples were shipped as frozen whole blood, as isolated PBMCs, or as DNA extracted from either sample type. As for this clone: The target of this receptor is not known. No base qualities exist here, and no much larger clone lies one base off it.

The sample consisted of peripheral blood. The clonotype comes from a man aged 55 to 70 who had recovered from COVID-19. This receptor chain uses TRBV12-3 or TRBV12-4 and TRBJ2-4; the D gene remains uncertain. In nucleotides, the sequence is TGTGCCAGCAGCCACTCACCGGGCATTCAGTACTTC. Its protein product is CASSHSPGIQYF.